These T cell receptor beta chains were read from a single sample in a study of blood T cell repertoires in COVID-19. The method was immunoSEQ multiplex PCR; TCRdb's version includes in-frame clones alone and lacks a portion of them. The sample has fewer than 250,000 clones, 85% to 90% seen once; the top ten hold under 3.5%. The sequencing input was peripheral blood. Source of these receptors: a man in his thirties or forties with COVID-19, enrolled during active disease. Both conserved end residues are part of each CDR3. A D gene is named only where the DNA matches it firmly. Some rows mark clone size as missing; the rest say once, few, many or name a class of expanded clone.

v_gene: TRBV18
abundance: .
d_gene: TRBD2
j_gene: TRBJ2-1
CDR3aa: CASSETSEYNEQFF
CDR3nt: TGTGCCAGCTCAGAGACTAGCGAGTACAATGAGCAGTTCTTC

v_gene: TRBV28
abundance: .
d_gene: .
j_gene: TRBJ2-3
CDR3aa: CASTTGPSTDTQYF
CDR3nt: TGTGCCAGCACCACAGGACCTAGCACAGATACGCAGTATTTT

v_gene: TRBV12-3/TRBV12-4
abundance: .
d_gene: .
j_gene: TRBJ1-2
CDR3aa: CASSFTSGNYTF
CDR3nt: TGTGCCAGCAGTTTTACGAGCGGGAACTACACCTTC

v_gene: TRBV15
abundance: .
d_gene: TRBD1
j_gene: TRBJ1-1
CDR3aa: CATSRDIVRGFDTEAFF
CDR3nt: TGTGCCACCAGCAGAGATATTGTCAGGGGGTTTGACACTGAAGCTTTCTTT

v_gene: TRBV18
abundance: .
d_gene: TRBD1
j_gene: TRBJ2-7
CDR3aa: CASSPPGSAGTGGSEQYF
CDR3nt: TGTGCCAGCTCACCACCAGGGTCCGCCGGGACAGGGGGATCCGAGCAGTACTTC

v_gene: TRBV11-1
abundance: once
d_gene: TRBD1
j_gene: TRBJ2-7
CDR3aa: CASSSRTGRSYEQYF
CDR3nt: TGTGCCAGCAGCTCTCGGACAGGGCGATCCTACGAGCAGTACTTC

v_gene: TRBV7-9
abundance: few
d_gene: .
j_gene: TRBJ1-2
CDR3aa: CASSSIRSGYGYTF
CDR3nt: TGTGCCAGCAGCTCCATTAGATCGGGGTATGGCTACACCTTC

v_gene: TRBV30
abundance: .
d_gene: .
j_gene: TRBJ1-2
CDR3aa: CAWTPGTPAHTF
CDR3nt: TGTGCCTGGACCCCCGGGACACCGGCTCACACCTTC

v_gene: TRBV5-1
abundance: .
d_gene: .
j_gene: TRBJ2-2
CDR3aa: CASSFRGTGELFF
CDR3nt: TGCGCCAGCAGCTTCAGGGGAACCGGGGAGCTGTTTTTT

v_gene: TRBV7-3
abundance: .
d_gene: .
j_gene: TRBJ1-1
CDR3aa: CASGTGMNTEAFF
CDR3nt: TGTGCCAGCGGTACAGGGATGAACACTGAAGCTTTCTTT

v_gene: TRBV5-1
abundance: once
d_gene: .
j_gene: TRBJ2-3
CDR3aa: CASSLGVRLADTQYF
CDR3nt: TGCGCCAGCAGCTTGGGGGTGAGGCTGGCAGATACGCAGTATTTT

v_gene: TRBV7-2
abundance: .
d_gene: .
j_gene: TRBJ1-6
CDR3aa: CASSLETATNSPLHF
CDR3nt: TGTGCCAGCAGCTTAGAGACAGCAACTAATTCACCCCTCCACTTT

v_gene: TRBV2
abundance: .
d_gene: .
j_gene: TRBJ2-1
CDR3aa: CASSESDYNEQFF
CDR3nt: TGTGCCAGCAGTGAATCAGATTACAATGAGCAGTTCTTC

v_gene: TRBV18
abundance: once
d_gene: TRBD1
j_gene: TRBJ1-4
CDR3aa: CASSPRETGDSEKLFF
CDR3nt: TGTGCCAGCTCACCAAGAGAGACAGGGGACTCAGAAAAACTGTTTTTT

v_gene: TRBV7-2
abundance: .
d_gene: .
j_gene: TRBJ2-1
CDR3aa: CASSHRRRDYNEQFF
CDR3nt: TGTGCCAGCAGCCACAGGAGACGAGACTACAATGAGCAGTTCTTC

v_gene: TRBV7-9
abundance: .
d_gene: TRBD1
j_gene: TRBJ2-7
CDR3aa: CASSPRQGGDEQYF
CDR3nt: TGTGCCAGCAGCCCTAGACAGGGGGGTGACGAGCAGTACTTC

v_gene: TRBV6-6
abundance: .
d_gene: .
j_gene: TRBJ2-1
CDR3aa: CASSYPGAAGYNEQFF
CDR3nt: TGTGCCAGCAGCTACCCCGGAGCAGCGGGCTATAATGAGCAGTTCTTC

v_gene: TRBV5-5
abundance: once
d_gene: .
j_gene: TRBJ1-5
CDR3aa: CASSLGGPGPQHF
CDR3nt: TGTGCCAGCAGCCTAGGAGGGCCTGGGCCCCAGCATTTT

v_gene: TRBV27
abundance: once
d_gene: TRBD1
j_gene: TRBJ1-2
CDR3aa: CASSLNRGGYGYTF
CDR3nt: TGTGCCAGCAGTTTGAACAGGGGAGGATATGGCTACACCTTC

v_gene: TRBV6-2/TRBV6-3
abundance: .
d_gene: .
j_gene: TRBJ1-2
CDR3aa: CASSYSGETGYTF
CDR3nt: TGTGCCAGCAGTTATAGCGGGGAAACAGGCTACACCTTC

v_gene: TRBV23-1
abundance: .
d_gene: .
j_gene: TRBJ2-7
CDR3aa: CASHIPTETYEQYF
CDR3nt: TGCGCCAGCCATATCCCGACAGAGACCTACGAGCAGTACTTC

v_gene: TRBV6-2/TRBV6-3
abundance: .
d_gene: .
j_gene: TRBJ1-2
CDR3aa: CASSYKFNYGYTF
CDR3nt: TGTGCCAGCAGTTATAAATTTAACTATGGCTACACCTTC

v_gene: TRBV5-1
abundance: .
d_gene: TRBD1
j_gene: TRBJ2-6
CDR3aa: CASSLQGAGANVLTF
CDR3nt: TGCGCCAGCAGCTTACAGGGGGCTGGGGCCAACGTCCTGACTTTC

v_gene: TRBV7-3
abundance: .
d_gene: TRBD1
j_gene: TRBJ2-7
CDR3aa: CASSLTGTGGINEQYF
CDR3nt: TGTGCCAGCAGCTTAACTGGGACAGGGGGCATCAACGAGCAGTACTTC

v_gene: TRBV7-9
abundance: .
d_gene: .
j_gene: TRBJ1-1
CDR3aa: CASSSLIHTEAFF
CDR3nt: TGTGCCAGCAGCTCCCTTATCCACACTGAAGCTTTCTTT

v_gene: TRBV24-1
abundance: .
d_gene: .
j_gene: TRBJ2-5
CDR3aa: CATRGPGEETQYF
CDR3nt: TGTGCCACCAGGGGGCCGGGGGAAGAGACCCAGTACTTC

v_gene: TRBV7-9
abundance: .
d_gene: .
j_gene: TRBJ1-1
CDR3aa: CASRDGTPEAFF
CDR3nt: TGTGCCAGCAGGGACGGGACTCCTGAAGCTTTCTTT

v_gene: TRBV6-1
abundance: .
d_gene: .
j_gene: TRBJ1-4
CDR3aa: CASSELFATNEKLFF
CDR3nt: TGTGCCAGCAGTGAATTATTTGCAACTAATGAAAAACTGTTTTTT

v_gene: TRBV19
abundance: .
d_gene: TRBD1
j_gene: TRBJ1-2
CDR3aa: CASSIDLGRQGSYGYTF
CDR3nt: TGTGCCAGTAGTATAGATCTCGGTCGACAGGGTTCCTATGGCTACACCTTC

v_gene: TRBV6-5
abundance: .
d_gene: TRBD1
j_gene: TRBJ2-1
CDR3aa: CASTDRVGNEQFF
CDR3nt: TGTGCCAGCACCGACAGGGTGGGGAATGAGCAGTTCTTC

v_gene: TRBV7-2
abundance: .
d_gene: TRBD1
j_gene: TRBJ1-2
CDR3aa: CASSLVQGEWGYTF
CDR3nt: TGTGCCAGCAGCTTAGTTCAGGGGGAGTGGGGCTACACCTTC

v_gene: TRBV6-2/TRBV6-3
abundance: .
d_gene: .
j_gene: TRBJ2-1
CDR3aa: CASSPLVESNEQFF
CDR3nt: TGTGCCAGCAGTCCCTTAGTAGAGTCCAATGAGCAGTTCTTC

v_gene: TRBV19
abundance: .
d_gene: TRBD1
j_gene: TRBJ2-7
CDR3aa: CASSIRQGLSYEQYF
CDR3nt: TGTGCCAGTAGTATACGACAGGGGCTCTCCTACGAGCAGTACTTC

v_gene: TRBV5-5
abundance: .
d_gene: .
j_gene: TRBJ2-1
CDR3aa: CASSLYNEQFF
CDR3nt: TGTGCCAGCTCCCTCTACAATGAGCAGTTCTTC

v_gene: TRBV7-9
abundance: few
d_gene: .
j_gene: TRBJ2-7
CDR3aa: CASSPRGWEQYF
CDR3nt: TGTGCCAGCAGCCCCCGGGGGTGGGAGCAGTACTTC

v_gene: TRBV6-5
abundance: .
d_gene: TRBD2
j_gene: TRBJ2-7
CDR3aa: CASIKPGLGGYEQYF
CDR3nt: TGTGCCAGCATCAAGCCGGGACTAGGAGGCTACGAGCAGTACTTC

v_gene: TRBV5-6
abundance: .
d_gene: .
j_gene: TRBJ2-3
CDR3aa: CASSFYASSGDTQYF
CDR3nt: TGTGCCAGCAGCTTCTACGCTAGCTCTGGAGATACGCAGTATTTT

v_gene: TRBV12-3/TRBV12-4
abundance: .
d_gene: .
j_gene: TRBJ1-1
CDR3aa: CASKAGATTEAFF
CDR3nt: TGTGCCAGCAAAGCAGGGGCGACAACTGAAGCTTTCTTT

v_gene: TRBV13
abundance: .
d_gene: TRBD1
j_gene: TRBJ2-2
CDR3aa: CASSLRQGNTGELFF
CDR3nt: TGTGCCAGCAGCTTACGACAGGGGAACACCGGGGAGCTGTTTTTT

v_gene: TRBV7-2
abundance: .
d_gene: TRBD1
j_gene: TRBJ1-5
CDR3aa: CASTTFPGGRDQPQHF
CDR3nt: TGTGCCAGCACCACCTTCCCAGGGGGCAGGGATCAGCCCCAGCATTTT

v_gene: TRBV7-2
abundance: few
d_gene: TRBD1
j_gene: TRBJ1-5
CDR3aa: CASSLTRGHQPQHF
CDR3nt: TGTGCCAGCAGCTTAACCAGGGGGCATCAGCCCCAGCATTTT

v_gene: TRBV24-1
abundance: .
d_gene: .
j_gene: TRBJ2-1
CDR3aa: CATSDRSTGFDEQFF
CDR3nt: TGTGCCACCAGTGATCGATCTACAGGGTTCGATGAGCAGTTCTTC

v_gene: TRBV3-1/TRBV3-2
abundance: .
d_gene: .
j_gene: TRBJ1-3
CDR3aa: CASSPQGYSGNTIYF
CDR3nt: TGTGCCAGCAGCCCCCAGGGGTACTCTGGAAACACCATATATTTT